A single T cell receptor (beta chain) is shown here with its context. This clone showed up just once. It has no known antigen specificity. Base qualities are missing; no much larger clone stands one base away. This specimen belongs to a study of blood T cell repertoires in COVID-19 (dated by TCRdb to 2018 to 2021). As for the study more broadly: Collaborator samples came from the United States, Italy and Spain and covered acute and convalescent phases of COVID-19. The prospective study material was composed of cDNA or gDNA derived from T cells, B-cell-depleted T cells, or PBMCs. Deeply sampled blood TCRbeta repertoires from subjects exposed to, actively infected with, or recovered from COVID-19 were included in the dataset. A freely available public database, intended as a resource for researchers studying the immune response to SARS-CoV-2, is where the repertoires were released. The samples were drawn from two sources: the first 160 participants of the ongoing ImmuneRACE study, and 1,200 or so subjects contributed by 6 global collaborators. The sample metadata nearly always contained a de-identified subject ID, COVID-19 status, age in years and sex. Where available, HLA class I and class II types were taken from metadata supplied by the sample provider and were not determined by assay-based typing.

TCRbeta CDR3 regions were amplified from genomic DNA by means of the immunoSEQ Assay, a bias-controlled multiplex PCR. The paper's processing steps were these. Nucleated cell counts per sample were estimated from amplification of reference gene primers within the assay. To quantify the absolute abundance of each unique TCRbeta CDR3 rearrangement, sequence reads were collapsed and filtered. For each sample, productive Simpson clonality was calculated as the square root of Simpson's diversity index across productive rearrangements. The table was pulled from immuneACCESS by TCRdb, which kept in-frame rearrangements only. Such tables lose some clones; where checked, under half of the loss comes from unresolved V genes, and the rest has no known cause. From that table come the V and J calls and clone size; the DNA was used to work out D and trimming. The sample table records roughly 220,000 clones; approximately 80% of these occur just once. Of the sample, approximately 7.5% is held by the ten largest clones.

Study-wide conclusions, independent of this receptor: How much clinical and demographic metadata was included differed by source and by participant, and the metadata was provided uncurated.

At one collaborating source in Seattle, patients were enrolled during active infection and were followed longitudinally through the course of disease. Collaborating institutions collected whole blood in K2EDTA tubes following their own protocols. Collaborator samples were shipped for TCRbeta analysis as frozen whole blood, isolated PBMCs, or DNA extracted from either sample type. Clipping removes 6 bases from V and 2 bases from J, with 7 as the unmatched junction base count. CDR1 SGHTA and CDR2 FQGTGA were looked up in the germline V gene. The CDR3 starts with the cysteine, ends with the phenylalanine, and has 14 residues. Only CDR3 DNA remains: 42 bases, in frame from the first base.

Sequencing input: peripheral blood. This TCR came from a woman at least 80 years old with COVID-19, enrolled during active disease. This receptor chain uses TRBV7-3 and TRBJ2-7, and TRBD1 matches 7 of the central bases. CDR3 protein: CASSPGTAPYEQYF. DNA sequence: TGTGCCAGCAGTCCCGGGACAGCCCCCTACGAGCAGTACTTC.